This T cell receptor beta chain derives from a study of early T cells in non-severe SARS-CoV-2 infection. This clonotype was picked up a small number of times. In germline, CDR1 is MNHNY, CDR2 SVGAGI (reference sequence). Trimming took 6 bases from V and 10 from J; bases not matched to a gene: 15. The CDR3 covers 16 residues. Individual cDNA molecules were tagged with unique molecular identifiers, the study reported. TCRdb ran MiXCR on the 5' RACE reads and lists one entry per CDR3 protein. There are tens of thousands of distinct CDR3 sequences in the sample; about an eighth occur only once, and around 4.3% lies in the top ten.

This receptor was identified in an adult who was a healthcare worker with PCR-confirmed SARS-CoV-2 infection or an uninfected control (not recorded which). The V call is TRBV6-6, the J call TRBJ2-1; 10 positions agree with TRBD1. The sample taken for sequencing was whole blood. The DNA for the CDR3 is TGTGCCAGCAGCCACGAGGGACAGGGGACTTGGTTGGAGCAGTTCTTC. This sequence encodes CASSHEGQGTWLEQFF.